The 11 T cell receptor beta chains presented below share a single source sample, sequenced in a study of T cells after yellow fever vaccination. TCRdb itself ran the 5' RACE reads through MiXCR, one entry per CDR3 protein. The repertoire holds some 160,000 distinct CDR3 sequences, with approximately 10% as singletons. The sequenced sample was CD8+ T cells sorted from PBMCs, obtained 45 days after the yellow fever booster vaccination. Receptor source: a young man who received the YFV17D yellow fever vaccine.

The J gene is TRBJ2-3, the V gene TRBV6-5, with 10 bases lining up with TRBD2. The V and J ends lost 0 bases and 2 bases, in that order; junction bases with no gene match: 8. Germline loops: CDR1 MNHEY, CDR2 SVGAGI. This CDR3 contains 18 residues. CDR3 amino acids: CASSYSSWTSGDTDTQYF. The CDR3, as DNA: TGTGCCAGCAGTTACTCCTCCTGGACTAGCGGAGACACAGATACGCAGTATTTT.

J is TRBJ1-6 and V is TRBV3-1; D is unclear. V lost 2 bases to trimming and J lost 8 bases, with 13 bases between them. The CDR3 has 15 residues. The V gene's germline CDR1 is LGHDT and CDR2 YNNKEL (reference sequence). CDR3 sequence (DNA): TGTGCCAGCAGCCAAACCGACGGGAGTTATTCACCCCTCCACTTT. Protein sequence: CASSQTDGSYSPLHF.

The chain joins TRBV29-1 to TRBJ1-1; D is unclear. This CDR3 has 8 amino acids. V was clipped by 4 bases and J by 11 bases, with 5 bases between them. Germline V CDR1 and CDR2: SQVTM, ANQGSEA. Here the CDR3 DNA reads TGCAGCGTTGTTGGGGCTTTCTTT. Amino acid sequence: CSVVGAFF.

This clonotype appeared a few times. CDR3 DNA: TGTGCCAGCAGTTACTCGCTAGCAGCGGCAGATACGCAGTATTTT. Translated: CASSYSLAAADTQYF. The rearrangement links TRBV6-2 or TRBV6-3 to TRBJ2-3; weak D call: TRBD2 (5 bases). V dropped 0 bases and J dropped 4 bases, with 11 bases sitting between them. Germline CDR1 MNHEY, CDR2 SVGEGT. The CDR3 consists of 15 residues.

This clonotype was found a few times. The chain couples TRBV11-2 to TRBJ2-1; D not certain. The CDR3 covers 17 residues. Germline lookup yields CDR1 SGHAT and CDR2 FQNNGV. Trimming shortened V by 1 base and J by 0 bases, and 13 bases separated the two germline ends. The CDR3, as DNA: TGTGCCAGCAGCTTAGTCCCGGGCCCGAGCTCCTACAATGAGCAGTTCTTC. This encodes CASSLVPGPSSYNEQFF.

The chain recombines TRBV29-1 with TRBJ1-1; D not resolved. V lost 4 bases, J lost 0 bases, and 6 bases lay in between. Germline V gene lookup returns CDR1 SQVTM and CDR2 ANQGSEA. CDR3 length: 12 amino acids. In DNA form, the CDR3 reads TGCAGCGTTGCATGGATGAACACTGAAGCTTTCTTT. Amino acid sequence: CSVAWMNTEAFF.

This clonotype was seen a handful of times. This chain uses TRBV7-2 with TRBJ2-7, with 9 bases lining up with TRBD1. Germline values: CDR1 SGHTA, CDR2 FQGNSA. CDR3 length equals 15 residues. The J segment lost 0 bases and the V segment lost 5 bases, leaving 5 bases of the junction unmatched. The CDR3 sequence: CASSPGTGFSYEQYF. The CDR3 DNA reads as TGTGCCAGCAGCCCCGGGACAGGGTTCTCCTACGAGCAGTACTTC.

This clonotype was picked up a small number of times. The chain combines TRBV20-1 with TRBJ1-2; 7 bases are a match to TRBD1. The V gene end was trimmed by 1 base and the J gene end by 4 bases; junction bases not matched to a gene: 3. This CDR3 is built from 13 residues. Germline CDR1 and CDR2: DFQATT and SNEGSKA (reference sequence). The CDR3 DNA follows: TGCAGTGCTAGAGGGACAGGCTTCTATGGCTACACCTTC. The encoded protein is CSARGTGFYGYTF.

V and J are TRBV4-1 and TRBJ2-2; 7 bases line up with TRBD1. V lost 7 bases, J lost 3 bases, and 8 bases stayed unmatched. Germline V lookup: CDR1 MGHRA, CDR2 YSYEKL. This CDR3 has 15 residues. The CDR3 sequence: CASKGATGDTGELFF. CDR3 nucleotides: TGCGCCAGCAAGGGGGCTACAGGGGACACCGGGGAGCTGTTTTTT.

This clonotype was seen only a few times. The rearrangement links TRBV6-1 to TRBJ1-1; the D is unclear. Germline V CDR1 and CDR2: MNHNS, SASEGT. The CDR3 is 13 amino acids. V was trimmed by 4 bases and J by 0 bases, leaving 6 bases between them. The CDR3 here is CASSVSMNTEAFF. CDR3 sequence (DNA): TGTGCCAGCAGTGTATCAATGAACACTGAAGCTTTCTTT.

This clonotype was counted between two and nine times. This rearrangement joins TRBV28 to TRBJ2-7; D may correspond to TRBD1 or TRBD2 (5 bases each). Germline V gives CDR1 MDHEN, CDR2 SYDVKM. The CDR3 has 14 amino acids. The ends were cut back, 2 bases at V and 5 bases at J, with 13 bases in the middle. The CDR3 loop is CASSLGRDLDEQYV. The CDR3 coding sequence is TGTGCCAGCAGTTTAGGACGGGACCTAGACGAGCAGTACGTC.